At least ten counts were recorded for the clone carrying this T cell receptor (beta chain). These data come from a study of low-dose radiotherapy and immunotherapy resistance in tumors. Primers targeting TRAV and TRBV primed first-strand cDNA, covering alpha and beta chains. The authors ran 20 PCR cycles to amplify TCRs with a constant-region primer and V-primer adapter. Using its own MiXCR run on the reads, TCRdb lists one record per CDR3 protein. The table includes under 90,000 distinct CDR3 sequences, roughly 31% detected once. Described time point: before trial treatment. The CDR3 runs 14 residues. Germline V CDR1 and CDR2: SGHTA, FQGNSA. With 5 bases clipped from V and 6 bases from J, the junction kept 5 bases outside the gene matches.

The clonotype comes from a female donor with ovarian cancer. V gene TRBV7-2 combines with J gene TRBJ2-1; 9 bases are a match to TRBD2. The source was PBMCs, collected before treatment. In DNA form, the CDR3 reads TGTGCCAGCAGCCCCGGGACTAGCCTCAATGAGCAGTTCTTC. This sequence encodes CASSPGTSLNEQFF.